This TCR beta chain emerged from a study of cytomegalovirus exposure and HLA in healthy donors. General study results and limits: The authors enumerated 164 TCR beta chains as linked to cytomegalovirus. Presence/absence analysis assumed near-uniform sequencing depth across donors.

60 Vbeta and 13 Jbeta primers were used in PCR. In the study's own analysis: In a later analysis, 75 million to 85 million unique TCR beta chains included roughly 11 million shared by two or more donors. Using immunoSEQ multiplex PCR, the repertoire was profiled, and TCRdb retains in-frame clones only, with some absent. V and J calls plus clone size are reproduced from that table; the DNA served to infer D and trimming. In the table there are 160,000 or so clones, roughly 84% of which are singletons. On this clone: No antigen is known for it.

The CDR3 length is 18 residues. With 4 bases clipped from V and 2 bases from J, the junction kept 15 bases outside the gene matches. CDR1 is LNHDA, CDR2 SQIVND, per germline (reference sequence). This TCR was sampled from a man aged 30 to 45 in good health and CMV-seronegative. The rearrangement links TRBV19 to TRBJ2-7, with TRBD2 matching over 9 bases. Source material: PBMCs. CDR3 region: CASSTPQGFAGGAYEQYF. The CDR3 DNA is TGTGCCAGTAGTACACCACAGGGGTTTGCGGGAGGGGCCTACGAGCAGTACTTC.